Shown below are 23 T cell receptor beta chains from a single sample sequenced in a study of quantifying T cell responses using KT2 cells. Study overall: RNA was reverse transcribed with TCR alpha and beta constant-region primers.

A single-stranded UMI oligo with SP2 sequence was ligated to cDNA 3' ends. The first PCR ran 4 to 5 cycles with an equimolar RC1.1 and RC1.2 beta primer mix. TCRdb analysed the UMI-ligation and nested PCR reads with MiXCR anew, one entry per CDR3 protein. Of 45,000 to 65,000 distinct CDR3 sequences in the sample, about 12% are singletons; the top ten hold under 10%. The sample comprised PBMCs spiked with cells of the T cell clone KT2. These receptor sequences come from a human donor.

V usage is TRBV12-3 or TRBV12-4 and J usage is TRBJ2-4, with D perhaps TRBD1 or TRBD2 (5 bases each). Trimming pared 7 bases from V and 9 bases from J, leaving 19 bases between. The CDR3 runs to 14 residues. The CDR3 is CASNTKYPRGIQYF. CDR3 nucleotide sequence: TGTGCCAGCAACACAAAATATCCGAGGGGCATTCAGTACTTC.

J is TRBJ1-1 and V is TRBV6-2 or TRBV6-3, with TRBD1 as a possible D gene (5 bases). Germline values: CDR1 MNHEY, CDR2 SVGEGT. Trimming took off 5 bases at V and 9 bases at J, with 10 bases between the two ends. CDR3 length: 11 amino acids. CDR3 coding DNA: TGTGCCAGCAGTGGGGCCCATAAAGCTTTCTTT. Translated, it gives CASSGAHKAFF.

This clonotype was counted at least ten times. The chain is built from TRBV5-1 and TRBJ2-1; 8 nucleotides match TRBD2. Germline V CDR1 and CDR2: SGHRS, YFSETQ. CDR3 length: 15 residues. Trimming at V came to 0 bases and at J to 3 bases, leaving 2 bases not matched to a gene. CDR3 DNA: TGCGCCAGCAGCTTGGCCAGCGGGAGCTACAATGAGCAGTTCTTC. Translating gives CASSLASGSYNEQFF.

This clonotype has a count of ten or more. This rearrangement joins TRBV5-1 to TRBJ1-6, with 7 nucleotides matching TRBD1. The J segment lost 5 bases and the V segment lost 4 bases, leaving 9 bases of the junction unmatched. The CDR3 contains 16 residues. The V gene's germline CDR1 is SGHRS and CDR2 YFSETQ. In nucleotides, the CDR3 is TGCGCCAGCAGCGTAATACCGGGACAGAATAATTCACCCCTCCACTTT. Translation: CASSVIPGQNNSPLHF.

This clonotype occurred a few times. This sequence joins TRBV6-5 and TRBJ2-5; D call uncertain. Germline V gene sequence: CDR1 MNHEY, CDR2 SVGAGI. With 2 bases removed from V and 1 base from J, the gap between germline ends came to 8 bases. The CDR3 runs to 14 residues. CDR3 residues: CASSYGSVQETQYF. The CDR3 DNA is TGTGCCAGCAGTTACGGGTCAGTCCAAGAGACCCAGTACTTC.

The chain combines TRBV4-2 with TRBJ1-5; TRBD1 agrees at 7 bases. V trimming: 4 bases; J trimming: 3 bases; junction bases outside the gene matches: 6. The CDR3 has 15 amino acids. Germline loops: CDR1 LGHNA, CDR2 YNFKEQ. CDR3 bases: TGTGCCAGCAGCCCAACGGGACAGAACAATCAGCCCCAGCATTTT. Its protein product is CASSPTGQNNQPQHF.

The table lists this clonotype with many counts. This sequence joins TRBV5-4 and TRBJ1-3, with 7 bases aligning to TRBD1. V shed 4 bases, J shed 1 base, and the junction held 5 bases outside the gene matches. This CDR3 region has 15 residues. CDR1 is SGHNT and CDR2 is YYREEE in the germline V gene (reference sequence). The CDR3 protein is CASSGGQRSGNTIYF. The CDR3, as DNA: TGTGCCAGCAGCGGGGGACAGAGATCTGGAAACACCATATATTTT.

This clonotype was seen at least ten times. V and J are TRBV4-2 and TRBJ2-1; no clear D. Trimming took 3 bases from V and 2 from J, leaving 8 bases between them. This CDR3 has 14 residues. Germline V CDR1 and CDR2: LGHNA, YNFKEQ. The CDR3 DNA reads as TGTGCCAGCAGCCATGTACGAGCCTACAATGAGCAGTTCTTC. As protein: CASSHVRAYNEQFF.

This clonotype has just a few counts. The chain carries TRBV6-1 and TRBJ1-1, with D possibly TRBD1 on 6 matching bases. The V gene's germline CDR1 is MNHNS and CDR2 SASEGT. V lost 7 bases and J 2 bases, leaving 14 bases between the germline ends. The CDR3 extends over 14 amino acids. CDR3 in amino acids: CASTLGGFNTEAFF. In DNA form, the CDR3 reads TGTGCCAGCACCTTAGGGGGATTCAACACTGAAGCTTTCTTT.

In its sample, this clonotype was seen a few times. The gene calls are TRBV20-1 and TRBJ2-5; perhaps TRBD2 as D (6 bases). The germline gives CDR1 DFQATT, CDR2 SNEGSKA (reference sequence). This CDR3 spans 14 amino acids. V was trimmed by 3 bases and J by 4 bases, leaving 15 bases between them. DNA of the CDR3: TGCAGTGCTAGCGCTCGGAGGGGTGGAGAGACCCAGTACTTC. Its protein is CSASARRGGETQYF.

A few counts support this clonotype. The chain combines TRBV29-1 with TRBJ2-4; D is uncertain. Between the trimmed V and J ends, which lost 4 bases and 8 bases, there was a span of 3 bases. CDR3 size: 9 residues. The V gene's germline CDR1 is SQVTM and CDR2 ANQGSEA. CDR3 sequence: CSVAHIQYF. CDR3 sequence (DNA): TGCAGCGTTGCCCACATTCAGTACTTC.

V and J are TRBV27 and TRBJ2-3; no clear D. The V gene lost 6 bases and the J gene lost 0 bases, with 10 bases spanning the gap. Germline CDR1 is MNHEY and CDR2 is SMNVEV (reference sequence). This CDR3 is 14 amino acids long. DNA of the CDR3: TGTGCCAGCAGGTCGTGGCTAAGCACAGATACGCAGTATTTT. This encodes CASRSWLSTDTQYF.

The rearrangement uses TRBV7-9 and TRBJ1-6; D gene ambiguous. From germline, CDR1 is SEHNR and CDR2 FQNEAQ (reference sequence). Trimming left V 1 base short and J 8 bases short, with 6 bases between. CDR3 length equals 13 residues. This CDR3 reads CASSLVQDSPLHF. The CDR3 bases are TGTGCCAGCAGCTTAGTTCAGGATTCACCCCTCCACTTT.

The chain couples TRBV18 to TRBJ2-5, with a weak D call TRBD2 (6 bases). This CDR3 contains 16 residues. In germline, CDR1 is KGHSH, CDR2 LQKENI. The V and J ends lost 2 bases and 0 bases respectively, with 13 bases between them. The CDR3 is CASSPGAGTYQETQYF. CDR3 in DNA: TGTGCCAGCTCACCAGGGGCCGGGACTTACCAAGAGACCCAGTACTTC. Filled out from reference TRBV18 and TRBJ2-5, the complete variable domain reads NAGVMQNPRHLVRRRGQEARLRCSPMKGHSHVYWYRQLPEEGLKFMVYLQKENIIDESGMPKERFSAEFPKEGPSILRIQQVVRGDSAAYFCASSPGAGTYQETQYFGPGTRLLVL.

The chain joins TRBV5-1 to TRBJ2-2, with D possibly being TRBD1 (6 bases). The CDR3 has 15 residues. V dropped 2 bases and J dropped 2 bases, with 10 bases sitting between them. Germline CDR1 is SGHRS and CDR2 is YFSETQ. Here the CDR3 DNA reads TGCGCCAGCAGCTTCTTACAGGGAAACACCGGGGAGCTGTTTTTT. This encodes CASSFLQGNTGELFF.

The CDR3 is CASSSVKGRGYEQYF. In nucleotides, the CDR3 is TGTGCCAGCAGCTCCGTAAAGGGGAGGGGTTACGAGCAGTACTTC. The V call is TRBV11-2, the J call TRBJ2-7, with 7 bases identical to TRBD2. The germline gives CDR1 SGHAT, CDR2 FQNNGV. Trimming cost V 4 bases and J 4 bases; bases outside gene matches: 10. The CDR3 length is 15 residues.

This clonotype was recorded at least ten times. The chain couples TRBV19 to TRBJ1-6; D not resolved. CDR1 is LNHDA, CDR2 SQIVND, per germline (reference sequence). The CDR3 is 17 amino acids. Trimming pared 5 bases from V and 0 bases from J, leaving 14 bases between. In DNA, the CDR3 is TGTGCCAGTAGTCCCCAATCCAGGAGCTCCTATAATTCACCCCTCCACTTT. Translated, it gives CASSPQSRSSYNSPLHF.

The chain carries TRBV6-6 and TRBJ2-2; 10 nucleotides line up with TRBD1. Germline V lookup: CDR1 MNHNY, CDR2 SVGAGI (reference sequence). V trimming: 2 bases; J trimming: 4 bases; junction bases outside the gene matches: 4. CDR3 length equals 16 residues. For the CDR3, the DNA is TGTGCCAGCAGTTACCCTGGGACAGGGGTCACCGGGGAGCTGTTTTTT. This encodes CASSYPGTGVTGELFF.

The chain is built from TRBV13 and TRBJ2-1; no clear D gene. The V gene's germline CDR1 is PRHDT and CDR2 FYEKMQ (reference sequence). The CDR3 length is 15 residues. Trimming took 3 bases from V and 4 from J, leaving 13 bases between them. CDR3 in amino acids: CASSFRQITYNEQFF. CDR3 sequence (DNA): TGTGCCAGCAGCTTTCGGCAGATAACATACAATGAGCAGTTCTTC.

In this sample, this clonotype turned up a few times. V is TRBV5-1 and J is TRBJ1-4; TRBD1 matches at 7 bases. The CDR3 is made up of 14 amino acids. Germline V gene data show CDR1 as SGHRS and CDR2 as YFSETQ. V was clipped by 4 bases and J by 6 bases; unmatched bases: 6. CDR3: CASSHRGGDEKLFF. The CDR3 DNA sequence: TGCGCCAGCAGCCACAGGGGCGGGGATGAAAAACTGTTTTTT.

In regard to this clonotype: It may be a read error: a sequence one base away is much more abundant. The chain joins TRBV11-2 to TRBJ1-2, with TRBD1 as a possible D gene (5 bases). Per the germline V gene, CDR1 is SGHAT and CDR2 is FQNNGV. The CDR3 is 16 residues long. The CDR3 loop is CASSLIKDSGHYGYNF. The CDR3 DNA follows: TGTGCCAGCAGCTTAATTAAGGACTCGGGGCACTATGGCTACAACTTC.

This clonotype occurred a few times. DNA of the CDR3: TGTGCCAGCAGCTTACGGCTAGCGGGAGAGGTGTTCGCAGATACGCAGTATTTT. Residues: CASSLRLAGEVFADTQYF. The chain has TRBV7-2 and TRBJ2-3; TRBD2 matches at 10 bases. Germline CDR1 is SGHTA and CDR2 is FQGNSA. The V gene end was trimmed by 2 bases and the J gene end by 4 bases; junction bases not matched to a gene: 12. This CDR3 comprises 18 residues.

This clonotype was picked up many times. The chain employs TRBV5-6 and TRBJ1-5; 11 bases are a match to TRBD1. Germline lookup yields CDR1 SGHDT and CDR2 YYEEEE. V was pared by 4 bases and J by 4 bases, with 16 bases of the junction left unmatched. The CDR3 sequence is 19 residues long. The CDR3 bases are TGTGCCAGCAGCCCAAGAGACGGGACAGGGGGTGGTCCGAATCAGCCCCAGCATTTT. Its protein product is CASSPRDGTGGGPNQPQHF.